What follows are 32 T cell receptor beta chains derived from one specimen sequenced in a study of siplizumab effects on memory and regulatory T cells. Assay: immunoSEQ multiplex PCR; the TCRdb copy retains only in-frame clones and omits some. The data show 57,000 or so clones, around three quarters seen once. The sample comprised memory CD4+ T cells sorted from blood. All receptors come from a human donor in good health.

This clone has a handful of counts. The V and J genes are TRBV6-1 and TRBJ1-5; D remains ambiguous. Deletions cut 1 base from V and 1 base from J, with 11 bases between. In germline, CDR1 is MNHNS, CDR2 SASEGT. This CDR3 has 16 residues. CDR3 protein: CASSEVWVSSNQPQHF. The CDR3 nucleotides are TGTGCCAGCAGTGAAGTCTGGGTAAGCAGCAATCAGCCCCAGCATTTT.

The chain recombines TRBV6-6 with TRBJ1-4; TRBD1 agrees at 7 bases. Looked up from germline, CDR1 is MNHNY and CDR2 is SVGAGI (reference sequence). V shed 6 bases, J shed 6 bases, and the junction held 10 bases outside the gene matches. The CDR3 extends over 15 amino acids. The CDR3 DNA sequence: TGTGCCAGCAGCCCCACAGGGGAGCGGGATGAAAAACTGTTTTTT. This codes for CASSPTGERDEKLFF.

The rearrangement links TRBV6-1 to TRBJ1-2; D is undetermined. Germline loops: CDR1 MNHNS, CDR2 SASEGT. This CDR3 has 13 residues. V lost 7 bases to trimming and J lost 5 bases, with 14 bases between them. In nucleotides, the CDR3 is TGTGCCAGCACCAGAACCCAAGGGTATGGCTACACCTTC. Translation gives CASTRTQGYGYTF.

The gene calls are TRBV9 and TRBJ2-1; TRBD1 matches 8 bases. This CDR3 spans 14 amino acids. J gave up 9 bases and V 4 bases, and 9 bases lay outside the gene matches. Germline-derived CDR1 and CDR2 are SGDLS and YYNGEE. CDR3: CASSWSGGMSEQFF. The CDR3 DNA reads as TGTGCCAGCAGCTGGTCAGGGGGCATGTCTGAGCAGTTCTTC.

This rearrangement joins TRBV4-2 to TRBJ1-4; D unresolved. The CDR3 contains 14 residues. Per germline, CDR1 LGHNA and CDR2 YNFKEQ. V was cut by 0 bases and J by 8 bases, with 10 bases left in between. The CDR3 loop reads CASSQDGHSEKLFF. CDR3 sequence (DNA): TGTGCCAGCAGCCAAGATGGGCACTCCGAAAAACTGTTTTTT.

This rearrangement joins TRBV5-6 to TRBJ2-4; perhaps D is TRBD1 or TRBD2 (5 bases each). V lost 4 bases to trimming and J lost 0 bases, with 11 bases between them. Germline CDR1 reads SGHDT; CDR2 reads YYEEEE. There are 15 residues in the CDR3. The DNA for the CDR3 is TGTGCCAGCAGCACTAGACAGCTAGCCAAAAACATTCAGTACTTC. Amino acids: CASSTRQLAKNIQYF.

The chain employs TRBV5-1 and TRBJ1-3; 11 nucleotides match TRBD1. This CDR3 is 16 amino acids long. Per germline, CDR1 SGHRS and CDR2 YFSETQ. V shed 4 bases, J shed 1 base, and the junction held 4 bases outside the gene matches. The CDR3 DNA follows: TGCGCCAGCAGCCAAGGGACAGGGGGGTCTGGAAACACCATATATTTT. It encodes CASSQGTGGSGNTIYF.

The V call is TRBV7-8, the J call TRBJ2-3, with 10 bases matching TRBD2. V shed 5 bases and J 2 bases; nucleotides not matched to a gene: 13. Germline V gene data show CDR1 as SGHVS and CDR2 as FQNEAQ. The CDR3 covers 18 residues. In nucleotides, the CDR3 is TGTGCCAGCAGCCCCCCTCTCCGGCTAGCGGGGGTCACAGATACGCAGTATTTT. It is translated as CASSPPLRLAGVTDTQYF.

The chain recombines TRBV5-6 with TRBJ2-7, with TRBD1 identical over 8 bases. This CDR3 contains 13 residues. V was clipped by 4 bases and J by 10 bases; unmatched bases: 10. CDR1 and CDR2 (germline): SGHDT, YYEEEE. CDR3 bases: TGTGCCAGCAGCCTCCGGACAGGGCGACTCCAGTACTTC. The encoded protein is CASSLRTGRLQYF.

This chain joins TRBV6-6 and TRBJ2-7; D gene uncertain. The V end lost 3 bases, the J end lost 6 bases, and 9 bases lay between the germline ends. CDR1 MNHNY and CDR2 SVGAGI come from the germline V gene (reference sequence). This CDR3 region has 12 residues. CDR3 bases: TGTGCCAGCAGTTATGTCATGAGCGAGCAGTACTTC. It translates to CASSYVMSEQYF.

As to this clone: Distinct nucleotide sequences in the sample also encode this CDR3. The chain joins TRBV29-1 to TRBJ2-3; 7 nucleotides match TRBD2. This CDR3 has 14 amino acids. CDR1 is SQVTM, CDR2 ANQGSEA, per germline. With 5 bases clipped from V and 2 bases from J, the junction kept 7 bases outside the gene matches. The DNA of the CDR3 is TGCAGCGTTTCGGGGCTAGCGGCCACAGATACGCAGTATTTT. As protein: CSVSGLAATDTQYF.

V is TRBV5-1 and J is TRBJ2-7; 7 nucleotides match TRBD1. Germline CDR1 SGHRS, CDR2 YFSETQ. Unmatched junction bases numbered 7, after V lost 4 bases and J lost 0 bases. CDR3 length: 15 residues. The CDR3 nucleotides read TGCGCCAGCAGCCCCCGACAGGGTCTCTCCTACGAGCAGTACTTC. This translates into CASSPRQGLSYEQYF.

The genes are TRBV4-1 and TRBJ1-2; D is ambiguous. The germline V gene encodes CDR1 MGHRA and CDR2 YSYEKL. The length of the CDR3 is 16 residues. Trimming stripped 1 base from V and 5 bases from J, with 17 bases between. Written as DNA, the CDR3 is TGCGCCAGCAGCCAAGGCGGAGCAACCTCGCCTTATGGCTACACCTTC. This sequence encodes CASSQGGATSPYGYTF.

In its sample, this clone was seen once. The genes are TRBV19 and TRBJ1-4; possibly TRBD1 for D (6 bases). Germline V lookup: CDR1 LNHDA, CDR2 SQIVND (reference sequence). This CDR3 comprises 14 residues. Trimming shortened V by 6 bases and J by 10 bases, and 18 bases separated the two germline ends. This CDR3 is CASRRLGGDGKLFF. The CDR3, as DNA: TGTGCCAGTAGACGCCTGGGGGGCGATGGAAAACTGTTTTTT.

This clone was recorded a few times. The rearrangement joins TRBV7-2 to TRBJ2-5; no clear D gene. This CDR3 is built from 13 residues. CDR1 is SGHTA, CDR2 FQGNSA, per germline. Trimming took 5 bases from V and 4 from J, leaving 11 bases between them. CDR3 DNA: TGTGCCAGCAGCCCAGTCGTTGCAGAGACCCAGTACTTC. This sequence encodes CASSPVVAETQYF. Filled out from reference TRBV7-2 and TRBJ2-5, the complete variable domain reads GAGVSQSPSNKVTEKGKDVELRCDPISGHTALYWYRQSLGQGLEFLIYFQGNSAPDKSGLPSDRFSAERTGGSVSTLTIQRTQQEDSAVYLCASSPVVAETQYFGPGTRLLVL.

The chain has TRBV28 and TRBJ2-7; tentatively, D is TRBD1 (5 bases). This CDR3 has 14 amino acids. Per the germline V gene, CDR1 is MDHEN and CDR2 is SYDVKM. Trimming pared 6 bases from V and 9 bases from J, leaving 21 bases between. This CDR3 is CASSLTVTGFTQYF. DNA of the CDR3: TGTGCCAGCAGCCTAACCGTCACAGGCTTCACGCAGTACTTC.

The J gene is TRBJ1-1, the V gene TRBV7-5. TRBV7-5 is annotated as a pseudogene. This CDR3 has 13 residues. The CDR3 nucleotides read TGTGTCAGAAGCTCCCGATTCAACACTGAAGCTTTCTTT. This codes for CVRSSRFNTEAFF.

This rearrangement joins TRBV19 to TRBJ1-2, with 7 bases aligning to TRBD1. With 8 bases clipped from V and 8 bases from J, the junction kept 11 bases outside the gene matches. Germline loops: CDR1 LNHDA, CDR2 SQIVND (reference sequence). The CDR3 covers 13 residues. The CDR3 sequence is CASGFSAGGGYTF. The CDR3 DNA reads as TGTGCCAGTGGATTTTCGGCAGGGGGAGGCTACACCTTC.

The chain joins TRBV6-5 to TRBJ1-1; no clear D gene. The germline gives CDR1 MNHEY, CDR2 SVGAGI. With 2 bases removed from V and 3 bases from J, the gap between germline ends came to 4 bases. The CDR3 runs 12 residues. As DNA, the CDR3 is TGTGCCAGCAGTTACCAGTACACTGAAGCTTTCTTT. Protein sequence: CASSYQYTEAFF.

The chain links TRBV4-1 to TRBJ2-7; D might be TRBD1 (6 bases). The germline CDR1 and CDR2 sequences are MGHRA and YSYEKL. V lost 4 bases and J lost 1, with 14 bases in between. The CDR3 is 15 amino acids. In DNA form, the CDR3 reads TGCGCCAGCAGCCGCCCAGGGGCAGGGTCCTACGAGCAGTACTTC. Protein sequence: CASSRPGAGSYEQYF.

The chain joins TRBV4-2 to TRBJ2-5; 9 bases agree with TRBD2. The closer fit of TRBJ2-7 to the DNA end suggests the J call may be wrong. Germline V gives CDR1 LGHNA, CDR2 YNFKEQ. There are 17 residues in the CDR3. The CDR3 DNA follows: TGTGCCAGCAGCCAAGACCTCCGGTTAGCGGGGGCTGGCGAGCAGTACTTC. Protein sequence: CASSQDLRLAGAGEQYF.

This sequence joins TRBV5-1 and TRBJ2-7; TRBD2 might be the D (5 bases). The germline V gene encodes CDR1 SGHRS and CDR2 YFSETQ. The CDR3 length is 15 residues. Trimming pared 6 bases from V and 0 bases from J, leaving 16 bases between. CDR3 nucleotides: TGCGCCAGCACCTCTATTCCCGGGGTCTCCTACGAGCAGTACTTC. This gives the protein CASTSIPGVSYEQYF.

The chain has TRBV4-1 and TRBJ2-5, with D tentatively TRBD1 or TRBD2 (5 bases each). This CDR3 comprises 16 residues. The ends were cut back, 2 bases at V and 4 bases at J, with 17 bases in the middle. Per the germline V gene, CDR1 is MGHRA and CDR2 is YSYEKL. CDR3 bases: TGCGCCAGCAGCCAAAGTAGGACGGGGCCGGGAGAGACCCAGTACTTC. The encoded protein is CASSQSRTGPGETQYF.

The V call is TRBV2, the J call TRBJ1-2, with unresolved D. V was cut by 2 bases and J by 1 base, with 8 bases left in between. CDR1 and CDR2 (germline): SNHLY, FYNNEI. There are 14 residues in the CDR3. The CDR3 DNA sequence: TGTGCCAGCAGTGAAACCCAGGATAACTATGGCTACACCTTC. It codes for CASSETQDNYGYTF.

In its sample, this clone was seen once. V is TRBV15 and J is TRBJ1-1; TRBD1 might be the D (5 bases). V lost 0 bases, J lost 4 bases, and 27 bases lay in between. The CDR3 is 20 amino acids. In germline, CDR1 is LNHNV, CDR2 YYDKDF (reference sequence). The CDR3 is CATSRDLTPRDGWPGTEAFF. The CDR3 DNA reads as TGTGCCACCAGCAGAGACCTTACTCCCCGGGACGGCTGGCCGGGCACTGAAGCTTTCTTT.

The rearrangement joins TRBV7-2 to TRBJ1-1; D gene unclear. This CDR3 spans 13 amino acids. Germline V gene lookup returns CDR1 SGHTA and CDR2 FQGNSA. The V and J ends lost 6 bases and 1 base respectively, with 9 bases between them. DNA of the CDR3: TGTGCCAGCAGTCTTCCCCAGAACACTGAAGCTTTCTTT. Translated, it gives CASSLPQNTEAFF.

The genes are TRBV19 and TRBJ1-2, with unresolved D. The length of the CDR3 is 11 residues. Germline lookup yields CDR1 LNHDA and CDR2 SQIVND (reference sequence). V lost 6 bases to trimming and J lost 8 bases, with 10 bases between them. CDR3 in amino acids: CASRAVGGYTF. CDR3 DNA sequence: TGTGCCAGTAGGGCGGTTGGGGGCTACACCTTC.

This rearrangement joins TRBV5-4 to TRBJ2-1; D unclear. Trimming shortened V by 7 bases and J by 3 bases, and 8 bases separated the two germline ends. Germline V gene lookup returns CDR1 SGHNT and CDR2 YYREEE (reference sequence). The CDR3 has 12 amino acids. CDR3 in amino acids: CASRVDYNEQFF. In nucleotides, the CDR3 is TGTGCCAGCCGTGTGGACTACAATGAGCAGTTCTTC.

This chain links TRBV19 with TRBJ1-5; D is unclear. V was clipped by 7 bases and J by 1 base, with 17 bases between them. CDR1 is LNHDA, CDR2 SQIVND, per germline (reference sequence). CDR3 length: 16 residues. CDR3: CASIKTDGGSNQPQHF. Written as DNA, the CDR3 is TGTGCCAGTATCAAGACCGACGGCGGCAGCAATCAGCCCCAGCATTTT.

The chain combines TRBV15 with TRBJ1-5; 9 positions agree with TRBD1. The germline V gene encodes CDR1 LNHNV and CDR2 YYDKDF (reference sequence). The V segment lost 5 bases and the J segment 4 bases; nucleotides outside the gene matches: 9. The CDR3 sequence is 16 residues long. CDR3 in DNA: TGTGCCACCAGCGGATATACAGGGGGCCCTAATCAGCCCCAGCATTTT. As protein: CATSGYTGGPNQPQHF.

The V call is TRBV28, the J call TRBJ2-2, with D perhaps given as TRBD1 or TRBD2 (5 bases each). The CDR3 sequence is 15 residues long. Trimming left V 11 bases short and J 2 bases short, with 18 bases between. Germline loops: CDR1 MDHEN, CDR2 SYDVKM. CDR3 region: CAGARDRLNTGELFF. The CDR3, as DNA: TGTGCCGGGGCCCGGGACCGCTTAAACACCGGGGAGCTGTTTTTT.

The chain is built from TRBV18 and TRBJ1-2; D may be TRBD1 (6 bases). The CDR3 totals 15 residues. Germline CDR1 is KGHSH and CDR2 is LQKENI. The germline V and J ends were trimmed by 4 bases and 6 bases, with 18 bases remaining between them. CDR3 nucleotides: TGTGCCAGCTCACAGGGACAAGGGGGAACGAATGGCTACACCTTC. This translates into CASSQGQGGTNGYTF.